This paragraph reports one T cell receptor (beta chain). The data stem from a study of blood T cell repertoires in COVID-19. Turning to the study itself: COVID-19 samples, acute and convalescent, were from the United States, Italy and Spain. Sources were T cells, B-cell-depleted T cells, or PBMCs; the material itself was cDNA or gDNA.

CDR3 length equals 18 residues. V lost 0 bases to trimming and J lost 5 bases; unmatched junction nucleotides: 11. From germline, CDR1 is KGHDR and CDR2 SFDVKD. Authors' data handling: Cell counts per sample came from amplifying reference gene primers. Generated by immunoSEQ multiplex PCR, the TCRdb table keeps only in-frame clones and is missing some. The DNA gave D and trimming, while V, J and clone size come from that table. The sample yields about 87,000 clones, 70% to 90% seen once. Sequenced material: peripheral blood. This TCR was recovered from a man aged 40-55 years with acute or convalescent COVID-19. The V gene is TRBV24-1, the J gene TRBJ2-3; TRBD2 matches at 9 bases. The CDR3 DNA reads as TGTGCCACCAGTGATTTGAGGACTAGCGACCCAGGTGGAGATACGCAGTATTTT. Amino acids: CATSDLRTSDPGGDTQYF.